One and the same sample provided the 30 T cell receptor beta chains below, sequenced in a study of a mutant IDH1 vaccine in newly diagnosed glioma. Time point indicated: week 11, during vaccination. Every vaccine dose comprised 300 ug of mutant IDH1 20-mer peptide plus topical imiquimod. Some clones are missing from TCRdb's copy, which holds only in-frame ones; the method was immunoSEQ multiplex PCR. Of under 150,000 clones listed, 90% are singletons. Antigens for these TCRs are unknown. The sequences come from PBMCs, collected from a glioma patient whose treatment included an IDH1 peptide vaccine. The origin of the receptors is a woman between 45 and 65 years old with glioma.

The chain uses TRBV5-1 and TRBJ1-3, with D perhaps TRBD1 (5 bases). Germline-derived CDR1 and CDR2 are SGHRS and YFSETQ. The ends were cut back, 0 bases at V and 3 bases at J, with 13 bases in the middle. There are 16 residues in the CDR3. The DNA of the CDR3 is TGCGCCAGCAGCTTGGGGGGGACCTCTCTTGGAAACACCATATATTTT. Protein product: CASSLGGTSLGNTIYF.

This chain uses TRBV5-1 with TRBJ2-5; 7 bases align to TRBD2. CDR3 size: 14 residues. From germline, CDR1 is SGHRS and CDR2 YFSETQ. With 1 base clipped from V and 4 bases from J, the junction kept 4 bases outside the gene matches. This CDR3 reads CASSLRGGLETQYF. In nucleotides, the CDR3 is TGCGCCAGCAGCTTGAGGGGAGGGTTAGAGACCCAGTACTTC.

This chain connects TRBV18 to TRBJ2-5, with no clear D. Germline loops: CDR1 KGHSH, CDR2 LQKENI. This CDR3 contains 14 residues. V was clipped by 5 bases and J by 1 base, with 11 bases between them. The CDR3 nucleotides read TGTGCCAGCTCATCTACAGCAACCCAAGAGACCCAGTACTTC. Residues: CASSSTATQETQYF.

This rearrangement joins TRBV6-1 to TRBJ2-4, with D perhaps matching TRBD1 or TRBD2 (6 bases each). The CDR3 contains 12 residues. With 7 bases removed from V and 8 bases from J, the gap between germline ends came to 12 bases. Germline loops: CDR1 MNHNS, CDR2 SASEGT. The CDR3 sequence: CASIGGAHIQYF. The CDR3 DNA follows: TGTGCCAGCATCGGGGGCGCTCACATTCAGTACTTC.

V usage is TRBV7-9 and J usage is TRBJ2-1; D might be TRBD1 (5 bases). The germline gives CDR1 SEHNR, CDR2 FQNEAQ (reference sequence). Trimming left V 5 bases short and J 8 bases short, with 13 bases between. This CDR3 is 13 amino acids long. CDR3 region: CASSPKGPDEQFF. The CDR3 DNA follows: TGTGCCAGCAGCCCGAAGGGGCCTGATGAGCAGTTCTTC.

The rearrangement joins TRBV4-1 to TRBJ2-4; no reliable D call. Germline assignment: CDR1 MGHRA and CDR2 YSYEKL. The CDR3 has 15 amino acids. V shed 3 bases and J shed 1 base, with 10 bases lying between them. CDR3 sequence: CASSQKWAAKNIQYF. In DNA, the CDR3 is TGCGCCAGCAGCCAGAAGTGGGCCGCCAAAAACATTCAGTACTTC.

V is TRBV6-5 and J is TRBJ2-2; D remains unclear. This CDR3 region has 15 residues. With 1 base removed from V and 0 bases from J, the gap between germline ends came to 6 bases. Per the germline V gene, CDR1 is MNHEY and CDR2 is SVGAGI. The CDR3: CASSYWATNTGELFF. The DNA for the CDR3 is TGTGCCAGCAGTTACTGGGCCACGAACACCGGGGAGCTGTTTTTT.

The J gene is TRBJ1-6, the V gene TRBV13; D remains unclear. This CDR3 has 14 amino acids. V was cut by 0 bases and J by 6 bases, with 6 bases left in between. CDR1 and CDR2 (germline): PRHDT, FYEKMQ (reference sequence). The CDR3 DNA reads TGTGCCAGCAGCTTAGGGGCAGCTAATTCACCCCTCCACTTT. This translates into CASSLGAANSPLHF.

This sequence joins TRBV6-1 and TRBJ1-2; 8 bases map to TRBD1. The J segment lost 4 bases and the V segment lost 8 bases, leaving 6 bases of the junction unmatched. The germline CDR1 and CDR2 sequences are MNHNS and SASEGT. The CDR3 is 13 residues long. In DNA form, the CDR3 reads TGTGCCAGCCATCCAGGGGGCGGCTATGGCTACACCTTC. Residues: CASHPGGGYGYTF.

This sequence joins TRBV9 and TRBJ2-1; D possibly corresponds to TRBD1 (6 bases). Trimming took off 3 bases at V and 3 bases at J, with 10 bases between the two ends. Germline values: CDR1 SGDLS, CDR2 YYNGEE. This CDR3 has 14 residues. CDR3 protein: CASSARGNYNEQFF. The CDR3 DNA sequence: TGTGCCAGCAGCGCCAGGGGAAACTACAATGAGCAGTTCTTC.

The chain employs TRBV7-9 and TRBJ2-1, with 13 bases that match TRBD2. From germline, CDR1 is SEHNR and CDR2 FQNEAQ (reference sequence). CDR3 length: 18 amino acids. Trimming cost V 2 bases and J 4 bases; bases outside gene matches: 8. The CDR3 protein is CASSLLWATSGGYNEQFF. CDR3 nucleotides: TGTGCCAGCAGCTTACTTTGGGCGACTAGCGGGGGGTACAATGAGCAGTTCTTC.

This clone was seen just once. The chain recombines TRBV2 with TRBJ2-7; a possible D gene is TRBD1 (5 bases). Trimming removed 8 bases at V and 6 bases at J, with 8 bases between. The CDR3 sequence is 10 residues long. The germline CDR1 and CDR2 sequences are SNHLY and FYNNEI. In DNA form, the CDR3 reads TGTGCCAGCGAAGGGGTCGAGCAGTACTTC. The encoded protein is CASEGVEQYF. The entire variable domain, with the rest obtained from reference TRBV2 and TRBJ2-7, is as follows: EPEVTQTPSHQVTQMGQEVILRCVPISNHLYFYWYRQILGQKVEFLVSFYNNEISEKSEIFDDQFSVERPDGSNFTLKIRSTKLEDSAMYFCASEGVEQYFGPGTRLTVT.

The chain combines TRBV7-9 with TRBJ2-7, with 9 bases that match TRBD1. Germline lookup yields CDR1 SEHNR and CDR2 FQNEAQ (reference sequence). The CDR3 sequence is 12 residues long. Unmatched junction bases numbered 9, after V lost 5 bases and J lost 13 bases. In DNA form, the CDR3 reads TGTGCCAGCAGCCCAACAGGGGGCAAATGCTACTTC. It specifies CASSPTGGKCYF. Full variable domain (outside the CDR3, taken from reference TRBV7-9 and TRBJ2-7): DTGVSQNPRHKITKRGQNVTFRCDPISEHNRLYWYRQTLGQGPEFLTYFQNEAQLEKSRLLSDRFSAERPKGSFSTLEIQRTEQGDSAMYLCASSPTGGKCYFGPGTRLTVT.

This clone was observed a few times. This sequence joins TRBV2 and TRBJ2-1; D assignment may be TRBD1 or TRBD2 (5 bases each). The V gene's germline CDR1 is SNHLY and CDR2 FYNNEI. This CDR3 region has 14 residues. V lost 6 bases and J 2 bases, leaving 11 bases between the germline ends. CDR3 nucleotides: TGTGCCAGCAGCAGGGACCCGGCCTACAATGAGCAGTTCTTC. It encodes CASSRDPAYNEQFF.

This chain links TRBV5-1 with TRBJ2-2; perhaps D is TRBD1 or TRBD2 (6 bases each). Trimming stripped 2 bases from V and 7 bases from J, with 21 bases between. The germline V gene has CDR1 SGHRS and CDR2 YFSETQ. CDR3 size: 17 residues. DNA for the CDR3: TGCGCCAGCAGCTTCTCCCCCGGCCGGGGGCGGGACGGGGAGCTGTTTTTT. This translates into CASSFSPGRGRDGELFF.

The chain joins TRBV18 to TRBJ2-1; D gene uncertain. Trimming left V 4 bases short and J 7 bases short, with 8 bases between. Germline V CDR1 and CDR2: KGHSH, LQKENI. The CDR3 extends over 12 amino acids. DNA of the CDR3: TGTGCCAGCTCACGGTCTCGGAATGAGCAGTTCTTC. Translating gives CASSRSRNEQFF. Filled out from reference TRBV18 and TRBJ2-1, the complete variable domain reads NAGVMQNPRHLVRRRGQEARLRCSPMKGHSHVYWYRQLPEEGLKFMVYLQKENIIDESGMPKERFSAEFPKEGPSILRIQQVVRGDSAAYFCASSRSRNEQFFGPGTRLTVL.

The genes are TRBV7-9 and TRBJ2-7; TRBD2 agrees at 9 bases. V gave up 1 base and J gave up 10 bases; unmatched junction bases: 14. The CDR3 consists of 16 residues. Germline CDR1 reads SEHNR; CDR2 reads FQNEAQ (reference sequence). The DNA of the CDR3 is TGTGCCAGCAGCTTAGTGTCGCGGGAGGGCCGTCTCGAACAGTACTTC. This codes for CASSLVSREGRLEQYF.

The CDR3 region has the DNA TGTGCCTGGAGTGGGACAGGGTCTTATAATTCACCCCTCCACTTT. Amino acids: CAWSGTGSYNSPLHF. The rearrangement uses TRBV30 and TRBJ1-6, with 8 bases that match TRBD1. V dropped 1 base and J dropped 4; count of bases not matched to a gene: 3. The V gene's germline CDR1 is GTSNPN and CDR2 SVGIG (reference sequence). The CDR3 is made up of 15 amino acids.

The J gene is TRBJ2-2, the V gene TRBV5-1; D might be TRBD2 (6 bases). The germline CDR1 and CDR2 sequences are SGHRS and YFSETQ. The germline V and J ends were trimmed by 0 bases and 5 bases, with 11 bases remaining between them. This CDR3 spans 15 amino acids. CDR3 sequence reads: CASSLAGLRTGELFF. The CDR3 DNA is TGCGCCAGCAGCTTGGCGGGACTTCGGACCGGGGAGCTGTTTTTT. The full variable domain, with the rest looked up from reference TRBV5-1 and TRBJ2-2, is KAGVTQTPRYLIKTRGQQVTLSCSPISGHRSVSWYQQTPGQGLQFLFEYFSETQRNKGNFPGRFSGRQFSNSRSEMNVSTLELGDSALYLCASSLAGLRTGELFFGEGSRLTVL.

The chain uses TRBV23-1 and TRBJ1-1, with D perhaps matching TRBD1 (5 bases). TRBV23-1 is labeled an ORF, and its function is uncertain. With 1 base removed from V and 1 base from J, the gap between germline ends came to 13 bases. The CDR3 is made up of 16 amino acids. The CDR3 loop is CASSQWGVMGNTEAFF. The CDR3 nucleotides are TGCGCCAGCAGTCAATGGGGGGTTATGGGGAACACTGAAGCTTTCTTT.

This chain links TRBV11-2 with TRBJ2-7; D possibly corresponds to TRBD2 (5 bases). Trimming left V 2 bases short and J 0 bases short, with 11 bases between. The germline CDR1 and CDR2 sequences are SGHAT and FQNNGV. CDR3 length equals 15 residues. The CDR3 loop is CASSLFRGGSYEQYF. The CDR3 DNA sequence: TGTGCCAGCAGCTTATTCCGCGGAGGCTCCTACGAGCAGTACTTC.

V usage is TRBV5-5 and J usage is TRBJ1-2, with D possibly being TRBD1 (5 bases). The CDR3 is made up of 14 amino acids. Germline values: CDR1 SGHKS, CDR2 YYEKEE (reference sequence). V lost 0 bases to trimming and J lost 8 bases, with 14 bases between them. The CDR3 protein is CASSLVWGKDGYTF. The CDR3 DNA is TGTGCCAGCAGCTTGGTATGGGGGAAGGACGGCTACACCTTC.

The V and J genes are TRBV27 and TRBJ2-7; D uncertain. CDR1 MNHEY and CDR2 SMNVEV come from the germline V gene (reference sequence). V shed 8 bases and J shed 5 bases, with 7 bases lying between them. The CDR3 length is 10 residues. CDR3 DNA: TGTGCCAGCGGGCTGGACGAGCAGTACTTC. Translating gives CASGLDEQYF.

In the case of this clone: The sample contains more than one DNA sequence encoding this CDR3. The rearrangement uses TRBV18 and TRBJ1-1; D ambiguous. From germline, CDR1 is KGHSH and CDR2 LQKENI. V gave up 3 bases and J gave up 3 bases, with 8 bases separating them. This CDR3 is 13 amino acids long. For the CDR3, the DNA is TGTGCCAGCTCACCCGGACGGGACACTGAAGCTTTCTTT. It translates to CASSPGRDTEAFF. Full variable domain (rest looked up from reference TRBV18 and TRBJ1-1): NAGVMQNPRHLVRRRGQEARLRCSPMKGHSHVYWYRQLPEEGLKFMVYLQKENIIDESGMPKERFSAEFPKEGPSILRIQQVVRGDSAAYFCASSPGRDTEAFFGQGTRLTVV.

This chain joins TRBV6-1 and TRBJ2-1, with a tentative D call TRBD1 (6 bases). Germline V lookup: CDR1 MNHNS, CDR2 SASEGT. The CDR3 runs 14 residues. V was clipped by 5 bases and J by 2 bases, with 10 bases between them. The CDR3 DNA reads as TGTGCCAGCAGTTGGGACACCCCCTACAATGAGCAGTTCTTC. Amino acids: CASSWDTPYNEQFF.

This sequence joins TRBV10-1 and TRBJ2-3; D ambiguous. CDR1 and CDR2 from the germline V gene are WNHNN and SYGVQD (reference sequence). Trimming left V 3 bases short and J 1 base short, with 8 bases between. The CDR3 consists of 14 residues. The CDR3 DNA reads as TGCGCCAGCAGTGAAGGTGGCGGCACAGATACGCAGTATTTT. Its translation: CASSEGGGTDTQYF.

This clone has just a few counts. The V gene is TRBV19, the J gene TRBJ2-3, with D tentatively TRBD2 (5 bases). The germline gives CDR1 LNHDA, CDR2 SQIVND (reference sequence). This CDR3 has 14 residues. V lost 8 bases and J lost 2, with 14 bases in between. The CDR3: CASRRAAHTDTQYF. DNA for the CDR3: TGTGCCAGTCGGCGGGCTGCCCACACAGATACGCAGTATTTT.

The V call is TRBV4-1, the J call TRBJ2-7, with 8 bases lining up with TRBD1. The length of the CDR3 is 16 residues. Germline CDR1 and CDR2: MGHRA and YSYEKL. The ends lost 0 bases at V and 1 base at J; junction bases unmatched: 5. Here the CDR3 DNA reads TGCGCCAGCAGCCAAGATGGATGGACAGGGTCCTACGAGCAGTACTTC. Amino acid sequence: CASSQDGWTGSYEQYF.

This chain joins TRBV19 and TRBJ2-1; 12 bases are a match to TRBD2. CDR3 length equals 15 residues. CDR1 LNHDA and CDR2 SQIVND come from the germline V gene (reference sequence). V dropped 6 bases and J dropped 10; count of bases not matched to a gene: 10. This CDR3 reads CASRWRTSGKGEQFF. The CDR3 nucleotides read TGTGCCAGTAGATGGAGGACTAGCGGGAAGGGGGAGCAGTTCTTC.

The rearrangement uses TRBV6-5 and TRBJ1-5; 8 nucleotides agree with TRBD1. CDR1 is MNHEY and CDR2 is SVGAGI in the germline V gene. The CDR3 totals 15 residues. Losses at the gene ends were 2 bases for V and 3 bases for J; bases not matched to a gene: 3. The CDR3 here is CASSYTDRVNQPQHF. CDR3 nucleotide sequence: TGTGCCAGCAGTTACACGGACAGGGTCAATCAGCCCCAGCATTTT.